The next 30 T cell receptor beta chains were all read from a single sample in a study of CD8 T cells in Susac syndrome. An input of about 0.5 to 1 ug of RNA was subjected to reverse transcription using random hexamers. TCRdb reprocessed the immunoSEQ multiplex PCR reads via MiXCR and lists one record per CDR3 protein. In the table there are hundreds of thousands of distinct CDR3 sequences, about 95% of which are singletons. What was sequenced was CD4+ T cells from PBMCs. These receptors were taken from a human donor with Susac syndrome.

This chain uses TRBV6-1 with TRBJ1-3; D call uncertain. V lost 5 bases to trimming and J lost 3 bases, with 11 bases between them. Germline V gene data show CDR1 as MNHNS and CDR2 as SASEGT. The CDR3 totals 14 residues. The CDR3 DNA is TGTGCCAGCAGTACCTCGGACTTTGGAAACACCATATATTTT. It is translated as CASSTSDFGNTIYF.

CDR3 protein: CASSVSGVNQPQHF. Written as DNA, the CDR3 is TGTGCCAGCAGTGTGAGTGGGGTCAATCAGCCCCAGCATTTT. The rearrangement uses TRBV25-1 and TRBJ1-5; no firm D call. Germline V gene sequence: CDR1 MGHDK, CDR2 SYGVNS. The CDR3 spans 14 residues. With 4 bases removed from V and 3 bases from J, the gap between germline ends came to 10 bases.

CDR3 in DNA: TGCAGTGCTAAGGACTCCGGGGGTGAAAAACTGTTTTTT. It codes for CSAKDSGGEKLFF. The V call is TRBV20-1, the J call TRBJ1-4; possible D gene TRBD1, 5 bases. The length of the CDR3 is 13 residues. V was pared by 4 bases and J by 7 bases, with 13 bases between. Germline CDR1 reads DFQATT; CDR2 reads SNEGSKA (reference sequence).

This chain connects TRBV20-1 to TRBJ2-5; D not resolved. V was cut by 6 bases and J by 5 bases, with 19 bases left in between. This CDR3 comprises 14 residues. Germline V gives CDR1 DFQATT, CDR2 SNEGSKA (reference sequence). CDR3 nucleotides: TGCAGTGCCCCCAAGTCTAACCTGGGGGAGACCCAGTACTTC. This sequence encodes CSAPKSNLGETQYF.

The J gene is TRBJ1-6, the V gene TRBV20-1; D possibly corresponds to TRBD1 (5 bases). Trimming took 2 bases from V and 7 from J, leaving 15 bases between them. This CDR3 is built from 15 residues. CDR1 and CDR2 (germline): DFQATT, SNEGSKA (reference sequence). DNA of the CDR3: TGCAGTGCTAGACGGGACTACGGTGACAATTCACCCCTCCACTTT. Its translation is CSARRDYGDNSPLHF.

J is TRBJ1-1 and V is TRBV6-5; a possible D gene is TRBD1 (5 bases). V was shortened by 2 bases and J by 5 bases, with 15 bases between the two germline ends. CDR1 and CDR2 from the germline V gene are MNHEY and SVGAGI. This CDR3 region has 15 residues. DNA of the CDR3: TGTGCCAGCAGTTACCGGGGGACCCGGAGAACTGAAGCTTTCTTT. Its protein is CASSYRGTRRTEAFF.

The rearrangement links TRBV7-6 to TRBJ1-3, with D possibly being TRBD1 (5 bases). CDR3 size: 15 residues. V lost 4 bases, J lost 2 bases, and 12 bases lay in between. Germline-derived CDR1 and CDR2 are SGHVS and FNYEAQ. The CDR3 is CASSSPRGAGNTIYF. CDR3 bases: TGTGCCAGCAGCTCCCCCCGGGGGGCTGGAAACACCATATATTTT.

The J gene is TRBJ1-1, the V gene TRBV14; D call uncertain. Trimming removed 0 bases at V and 1 base at J, with 12 bases between. There are 16 residues in the CDR3. CDR1 is SGHDN and CDR2 is FVKESK in the germline V gene. CDR3 loop: CASSQDVEGPNTEAFF. The CDR3 nucleotides read TGTGCCAGCAGCCAAGACGTGGAGGGCCCGAACACTGAAGCTTTCTTT.

This rearrangement joins TRBV5-1 to TRBJ1-2, with D possibly being TRBD1 (5 bases). Germline CDR1 SGHRS, CDR2 YFSETQ. The CDR3 runs 13 residues. Trimming left V 7 bases short and J 0 bases short, with 10 bases between. The CDR3 region is CASGTGANYGYTF. CDR3 DNA sequence: TGCGCCAGCGGGACGGGAGCTAACTATGGCTACACCTTC. The whole variable domain, remainder taken from reference TRBV5-1 and TRBJ1-2, is KAGVTQTPRYLIKTRGQQVTLSCSPISGHRSVSWYQQTPGQGLQFLFEYFSETQRNKGNFPGRFSGRQFSNSRSEMNVSTLELGDSALYLCASGTGANYGYTFGSGTRLTVV.

This rearrangement joins TRBV3-1 to TRBJ2-1; D not certain. The V and J ends lost 2 bases and 5 bases respectively, with 10 bases between them. The CDR3 contains 14 residues. CDR1 and CDR2 from the germline V gene are LGHDT and YNNKEL (reference sequence). Here the CDR3 DNA reads TGTGCCAGCAGCCAAAGAACCCCCGACAATGAGCAGTTCTTC. Its translation is CASSQRTPDNEQFF.

The V gene is TRBV5-1, the J gene TRBJ1-1; 7 nucleotides agree with TRBD1. Germline V gene data show CDR1 as SGHRS and CDR2 as YFSETQ. The V gene end was trimmed by 0 bases and the J gene end by 11 bases; junction bases not matched to a gene: 7. This CDR3 spans 13 amino acids. The CDR3 spells CASSLGRQGLAFF. CDR3 coding DNA: TGCGCCAGCAGCTTGGGTAGACAGGGTTTGGCTTTCTTT.

The V and J genes are TRBV20-1 and TRBJ2-3, with 9 bases fitting TRBD2. The length of the CDR3 is 15 residues. Germline CDR1 is DFQATT and CDR2 is SNEGSKA (reference sequence). The V and J ends lost 4 bases and 9 bases, in that order; junction bases with no gene match: 14. The CDR3 sequence is CSAKSPGLAGGTQYF. As DNA, the CDR3 is TGCAGTGCTAAGTCACCGGGACTAGCCGGGGGAACGCAGTATTTT.

V usage is TRBV24-1 and J usage is TRBJ2-2; 10 bases are a match to TRBD1. CDR3 length: 16 residues. Germline V gives CDR1 KGHDR, CDR2 SFDVKD. The trim removed 4 bases at V and 4 bases at J, leaving 5 bases unmatched. The CDR3 DNA sequence: TGTGCCACCAGTGACTCGGGACAGGGGTTCACCGGGGAGCTGTTTTTT. This gives the protein CATSDSGQGFTGELFF.

This chain links TRBV7-8 with TRBJ2-5, with 7 bases fitting TRBD2. Looked up from germline, CDR1 is SGHVS and CDR2 is FQNEAQ. J gave up 8 bases and V 1 base, and 7 bases lay outside the gene matches. CDR3 length: 14 amino acids. CDR3 bases: TGTGCCAGCAGCTTAGGACAGCGGGGAGGTACCCAGTACTTC. Amino acids: CASSLGQRGGTQYF.

J is TRBJ1-1 and V is TRBV6-5; D is perhaps TRBD1 (5 bases). The CDR3 consists of 18 residues. Trimming pared 0 bases from V and 1 base from J, leaving 18 bases between. In germline, CDR1 is MNHEY, CDR2 SVGAGI. CDR3 DNA: TGTGCCAGCAGTTACTCGGGTGGAGACAGCTCATGGAACACTGAAGCTTTCTTT. Its translation is CASSYSGGDSSWNTEAFF.

V usage is TRBV20-1 and J usage is TRBJ1-5; 8 bases are a match to TRBD1. The CDR3 has 13 residues. Trimming cost V 3 bases and J 7 bases; bases outside gene matches: 5. In germline, CDR1 is DFQATT, CDR2 SNEGSKA (reference sequence). Here the CDR3 reads CSASAGTGQPQHF. CDR3 DNA: TGCAGTGCTAGCGCCGGGACAGGCCAGCCCCAGCATTTT.

The V call is TRBV5-1, the J call TRBJ2-7; maybe TRBD1 (6 bases). V lost 7 bases to trimming and J lost 2 bases, with 16 bases between them. The germline V gene has CDR1 SGHRS and CDR2 YFSETQ. This CDR3 is built from 14 residues. CDR3 amino acids: CASAPDSSTYEQYF. The CDR3 nucleotides are TGCGCCAGCGCACCGGACAGTTCAACCTACGAGCAGTACTTC.

This clonotype was detected only a few times. The V call is TRBV3-1, the J call TRBJ2-7, with D unclear. CDR1 is LGHDT and CDR2 is YNNKEL in the germline V gene (reference sequence). V lost 4 bases, J lost 5 bases, and 9 bases lay in between. This CDR3 comprises 12 residues. The CDR3 here is CASSPSGDEQYF. The CDR3 region has the DNA TGTGCCAGCAGCCCCAGTGGGGACGAGCAGTACTTC.

The chain uses TRBV18 and TRBJ2-1, with D tentatively TRBD2 (5 bases). The V gene lost 3 bases and the J gene lost 6 bases, with 9 bases spanning the gap. The germline gives CDR1 KGHSH, CDR2 LQKENI. The CDR3 length is 13 residues. The CDR3 sequence is CASSPEGLNEQFF. CDR3 sequence (DNA): TGTGCCAGCTCACCCGAGGGTCTCAATGAGCAGTTCTTC.

CDR3 amino acids: CASSSGDGTWAPLQNEQYF. The DNA for the CDR3 is TGCGCCAGCAGCAGTGGGGATGGGACTTGGGCCCCTCTACAAAACGAGCAGTACTTC. The chain carries TRBV5-1 and TRBJ2-7; maybe TRBD2 (6 bases). There are 19 residues in the CDR3. Germline loops: CDR1 SGHRS, CDR2 YFSETQ. V lost 4 bases and J 5 bases, leaving 31 bases between the germline ends.

V usage is TRBV7-3 and J usage is TRBJ2-1; 11 bases are shared with TRBD2. The ends lost 5 bases at V and 9 bases at J; junction bases unmatched: 18. CDR3 length equals 18 residues. Germline lookup yields CDR1 SGHTA and CDR2 FQGTGA. The CDR3 loop is CASSQPPGASGGRGEQFF. CDR3 coding DNA: TGTGCCAGCAGCCAACCCCCGGGGGCTAGCGGGGGGCGAGGTGAGCAGTTCTTC.

The V gene is TRBV5-4, the J gene TRBJ1-6, with D perhaps matching TRBD1 (5 bases). The CDR3 covers 15 residues. Between the trimmed V and J ends, which lost 4 bases and 12 bases, there was a span of 20 bases. CDR1 is SGHNT and CDR2 is YYREEE in the germline V gene (reference sequence). The CDR3 DNA follows: TGTGCCAGCAGCACAGGTCGCGGGGGGATTGGACCCCTCCACTTT. Its translation is CASSTGRGGIGPLHF.

V gene TRBV20-1 combines with J gene TRBJ2-7, with D possibly matching TRBD2 (6 bases). The V and J ends lost 3 bases and 4 bases respectively, with 13 bases between them. CDR3 size: 13 residues. Germline CDR1 is DFQATT and CDR2 is SNEGSKA (reference sequence). The CDR3 DNA reads TGCAGTGCTAGCGCCGGGGGTCCGTACGAGCAGTACTTC. Protein product: CSASAGGPYEQYF.

Comments on this clonotype: The junction and the germline gene differ at one end; a read error may be behind it. The rearrangement links TRBV28 to TRBJ1-1; tentatively, D is TRBD1 (5 bases). This CDR3 has 15 amino acids. Germline assignment: CDR1 MDHEN and CDR2 SYDVKM. The CDR3 sequence: CASSDVRESNTEALF. The CDR3 DNA reads as TGTGCCAGCAGCGATGTCAGGGAATCGAACACTGAAGCTTTATTT.

The chain joins TRBV20-1 to TRBJ1-2; D possibly corresponds to TRBD1 (6 bases). CDR3 length: 14 residues. V was cut by 5 bases and J by 7 bases, with 20 bases left in between. The V gene's germline CDR1 is DFQATT and CDR2 SNEGSKA (reference sequence). The DNA of the CDR3 is TGCAGTGCTCCGGGGCTTTCCCAGGGGCTTGGCTACACCTTC. This gives the protein CSAPGLSQGLGYTF.

The gene calls are TRBV6-5 and TRBJ2-7; 7 bases match TRBD1. The CDR3 extends over 13 amino acids. Germline CDR1 reads MNHEY; CDR2 reads SVGAGI. J gave up 7 bases and V 4 bases, and 7 bases lay outside the gene matches. For the CDR3, the DNA is TGTGCCAGCAGTTTAGACAGGGAACGGGAGCAGTACTTC. This sequence encodes CASSLDREREQYF.

This chain's CDR3 is CSVEDFRQDGQETQYF. CDR3 nucleotides: TGCAGCGTTGAAGATTTCAGGCAGGACGGCCAAGAGACCCAGTACTTC. The chain uses TRBV29-1 and TRBJ2-5; D uncertain. V lost 0 bases to trimming and J lost 1 base, with 15 bases between them. The CDR3 spans 16 residues. Germline V lookup: CDR1 SQVTM, CDR2 ANQGSEA.

The chain couples TRBV4-3 to TRBJ1-2; D is undetermined. This CDR3 region has 15 residues. The V gene lost 0 bases and the J gene lost 5 bases, with 13 bases spanning the gap. The V gene's germline CDR1 is LGHNA and CDR2 YSLEER. In DNA, the CDR3 is TGCGCCAGCAGCCAAGATAGTATGGGCGAATATGGCTACACCTTC. Its protein product is CASSQDSMGEYGYTF.

Worth noting for this clonotype: The CDR3 end shows no conserved phenylalanine or tryptophan, and so a read error is likely. The chain joins TRBV29-1 to TRBJ1-2; 9 nucleotides match TRBD1. The CDR3 sequence is 12 residues long. From germline, CDR1 is SQVTM and CDR2 ANQGSEA. J was trimmed by 6 bases and V by 7 bases; bases with no gene match: 6. The DNA of the CDR3 is TGCAGCGCCCGGACAGGGGAGAATGGCTACACCGTC. Translating gives CSARTGENGYTV.

This chain joins TRBV5-1 and TRBJ2-1; D remains ambiguous. V lost 0 bases and J 9 bases, leaving 7 bases between the germline ends. This CDR3 comprises 12 residues. Germline CDR1 is SGHRS and CDR2 is YFSETQ. CDR3 coding DNA: TGCGCCAGCAGCTTGGTGGCCAGTGAGCAGTTCTTC. It specifies CASSLVASEQFF.